This T cell receptor beta chain was recovered during a study of T-cell reconstitution after alpha-beta-depleted transplantation in children. Regarding this clonotype: What it binds is not known. An end of the junction differs from the germline gene, which may be a read error.

In germline, CDR1 is MNHGY, CDR2 SAAAGT. The length of the CDR3 is 15 residues. Overall study results and limits: The origin of alpha-beta T cells about two months after transplant was reportedly several hundred expanded graft clones. T-cell numbers and diversity one year post-transplant derived largely from freshly generated T cells. Surviving recipient T cells and thymic progenitors produced the high day-60 TCRbeta diversity seen in some patients.

Unique molecular identifiers were built into the TCRbeta library. MiXCR was run by TCRdb on the PCR reads, yielding one entry per CDR3 protein. Of around 300,000 distinct CDR3 sequences in the sample, around 25% are singletons; the top ten hold approximately 11%. The V and J genes are TRBV6-8 and TRBJ1-5; the D is unclear. The source was PBMCs, mostly from graft donor cells, collected 180 days after TCRalphabeta/CD19-depleted stem cell transplant. This receptor was taken from a male patient between 10 and 17 years old who had a stem cell transplant for acute lymphoblastic leukemia, so the T cells may come from the graft donor. The CDR3 bases are TGTGCCAGCAATTTCCGAAGGGTACCGAATCAGCCCCAGAATTTT. As protein: CASNFRRVPNQPQNF.